This paragraph reports one T cell receptor beta chain. The antigen remains undetermined. This specimen comes from a study of graft-versus-host responses after intestinal transplantation. The V segment lost 7 bases and the J segment 6 bases; nucleotides outside the gene matches: 13. The CDR3 has 14 amino acids. Germline loops: CDR1 SQVTM, CDR2 ANQGSEA. The assay was immunoSEQ multiplex PCR, and TCRdb's table has in-frame clones only and misses some. The sample has 70,000 to 95,000 clones; roughly 90% are singletons. This chain joins TRBV29-1 and TRBJ2-7; 9 bases map to TRBD2. The origin of this receptor is a human donor who received an intestinal transplant. The sequencing used unstimulated CD4+ T cells sorted from spleen or lymph node cells, collected before intestinal transplant. DNA of the CDR3: TGCAGCGCCACCGAGCGGGGGGAAACCATCGAGCAGTACTTC. Amino acids: CSATERGETIEQYF.